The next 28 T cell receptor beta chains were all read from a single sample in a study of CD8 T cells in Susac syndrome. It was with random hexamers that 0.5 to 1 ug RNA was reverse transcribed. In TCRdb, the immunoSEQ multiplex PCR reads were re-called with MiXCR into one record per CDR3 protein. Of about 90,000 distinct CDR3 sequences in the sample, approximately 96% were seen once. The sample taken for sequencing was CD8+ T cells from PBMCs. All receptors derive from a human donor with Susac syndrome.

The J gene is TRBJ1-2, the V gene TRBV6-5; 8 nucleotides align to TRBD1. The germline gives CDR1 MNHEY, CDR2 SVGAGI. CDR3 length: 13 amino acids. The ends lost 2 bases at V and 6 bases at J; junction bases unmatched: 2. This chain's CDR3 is CASSYRTGNGYTF. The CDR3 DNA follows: TGTGCCAGCAGTTACCGGACAGGGAATGGCTACACCTTC.

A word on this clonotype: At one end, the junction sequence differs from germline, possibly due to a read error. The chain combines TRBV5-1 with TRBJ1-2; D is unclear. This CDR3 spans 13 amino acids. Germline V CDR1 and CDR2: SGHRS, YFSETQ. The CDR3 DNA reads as TGCGCCAGCAGCTTGGACTATAACAATGGCTACACCTTC. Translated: CASSLDYNNGYTF.

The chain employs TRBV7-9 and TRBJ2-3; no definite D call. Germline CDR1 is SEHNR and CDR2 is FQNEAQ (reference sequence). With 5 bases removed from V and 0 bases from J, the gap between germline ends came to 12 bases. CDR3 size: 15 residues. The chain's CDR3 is CASSGTRFSTDTQYF. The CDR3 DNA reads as TGTGCCAGCAGCGGAACACGATTTAGCACAGATACGCAGTATTTT. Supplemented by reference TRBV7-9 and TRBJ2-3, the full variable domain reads DTGVSQNPRHKITKRGQNVTFRCDPISEHNRLYWYRQTLGQGPEFLTYFQNEAQLEKSRLLSDRFSAERPKGSFSTLEIQRTEQGDSAMYLCASSGTRFSTDTQYFGPGTRLTVL.

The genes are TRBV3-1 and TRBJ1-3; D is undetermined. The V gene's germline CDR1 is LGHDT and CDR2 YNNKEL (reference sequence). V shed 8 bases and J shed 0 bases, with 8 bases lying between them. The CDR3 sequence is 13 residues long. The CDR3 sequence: CASSWISGNTIYF. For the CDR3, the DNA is TGTGCCAGCTCGTGGATCTCTGGAAACACCATATATTTT.

CDR3 loop: CASSHLDLPYGYTF. CDR3 DNA sequence: TGCGCCAGCAGTCACCTTGACTTACCCTATGGCTACACCTTC. The chain links TRBV23-1 to TRBJ1-2; D gene uncertain. TRBV23-1 is recorded as an ORF, its role being uncertain. This CDR3 has 14 residues. Trimming cost V 3 bases and J 4 bases, with 12 bases left between them.

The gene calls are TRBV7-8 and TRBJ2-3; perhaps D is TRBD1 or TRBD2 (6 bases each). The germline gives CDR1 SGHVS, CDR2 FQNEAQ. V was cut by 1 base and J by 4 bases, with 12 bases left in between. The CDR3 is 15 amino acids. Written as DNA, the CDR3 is TGTGCCAGCAGCTTAGTGGGGGGCCCCGCAGATACGCAGTATTTT. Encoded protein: CASSLVGGPADTQYF.

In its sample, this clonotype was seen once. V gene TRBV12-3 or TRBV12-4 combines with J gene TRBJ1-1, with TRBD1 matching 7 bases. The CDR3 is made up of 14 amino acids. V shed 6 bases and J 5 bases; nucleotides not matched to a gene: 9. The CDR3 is CASSPDREETEAFF. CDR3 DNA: TGTGCCAGCAGCCCAGACAGGGAGGAAACTGAAGCTTTCTTT.

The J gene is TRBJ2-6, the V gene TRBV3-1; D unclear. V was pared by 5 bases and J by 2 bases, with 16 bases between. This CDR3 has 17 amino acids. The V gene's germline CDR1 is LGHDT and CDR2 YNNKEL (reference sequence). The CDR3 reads CASSGRTPRAGANVLTF. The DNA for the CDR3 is TGTGCCAGCAGCGGTAGGACCCCACGGGCTGGGGCCAACGTCCTGACTTTC.

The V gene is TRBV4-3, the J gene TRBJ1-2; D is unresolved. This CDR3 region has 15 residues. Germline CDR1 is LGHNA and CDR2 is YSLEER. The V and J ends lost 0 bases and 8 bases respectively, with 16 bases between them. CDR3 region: CASSQDGGIEKGYTF. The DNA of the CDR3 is TGCGCCAGCAGCCAAGATGGCGGGATTGAAAAGGGCTACACCTTC.

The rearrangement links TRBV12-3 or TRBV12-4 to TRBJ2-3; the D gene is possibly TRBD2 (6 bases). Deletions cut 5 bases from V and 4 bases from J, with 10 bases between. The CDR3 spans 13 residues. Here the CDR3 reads CASSNERADTQYF. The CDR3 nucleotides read TGTGCCAGCAGTAACGAGCGGGCAGATACGCAGTATTTT.

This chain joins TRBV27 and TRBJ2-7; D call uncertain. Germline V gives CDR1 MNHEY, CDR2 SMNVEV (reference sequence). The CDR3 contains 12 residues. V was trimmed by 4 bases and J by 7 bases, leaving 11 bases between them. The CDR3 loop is CASSSPPAEQYF. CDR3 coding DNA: TGTGCCAGCAGTTCCCCCCCCGCTGAGCAGTACTTC.

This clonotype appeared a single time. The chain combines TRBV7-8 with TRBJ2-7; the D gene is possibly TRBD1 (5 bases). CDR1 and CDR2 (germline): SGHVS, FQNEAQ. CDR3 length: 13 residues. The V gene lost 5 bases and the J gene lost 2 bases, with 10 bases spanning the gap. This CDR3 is CASSAPGTYEQYF. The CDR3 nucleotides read TGTGCCAGCAGCGCCCCAGGGACCTACGAGCAGTACTTC. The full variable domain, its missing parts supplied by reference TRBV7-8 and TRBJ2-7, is GAGVSQSPRYKVAKRGQDVALRCDPISGHVSLFWYQQALGQGPEFLTYFQNEAQLDKSGLPSDRFFAERPEGSVSTLKIQRTQQEDSAVYLCASSAPGTYEQYFGPGTRLTVT.

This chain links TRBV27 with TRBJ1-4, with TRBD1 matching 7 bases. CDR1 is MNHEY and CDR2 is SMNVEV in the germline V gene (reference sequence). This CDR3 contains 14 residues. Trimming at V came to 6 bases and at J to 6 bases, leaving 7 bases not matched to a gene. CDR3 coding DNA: TGTGCCAGCAGAGAGGGGGCGCCGGATGAAAAACTGTTTTTT. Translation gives CASREGAPDEKLFF.

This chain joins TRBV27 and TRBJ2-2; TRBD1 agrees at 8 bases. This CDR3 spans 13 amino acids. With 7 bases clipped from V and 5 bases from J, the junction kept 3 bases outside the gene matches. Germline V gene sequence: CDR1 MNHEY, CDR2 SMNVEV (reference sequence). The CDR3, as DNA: TGTGCCAGCACAGGGGGCGTGACCGGGGAGCTGTTTTTT. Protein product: CASTGGVTGELFF.

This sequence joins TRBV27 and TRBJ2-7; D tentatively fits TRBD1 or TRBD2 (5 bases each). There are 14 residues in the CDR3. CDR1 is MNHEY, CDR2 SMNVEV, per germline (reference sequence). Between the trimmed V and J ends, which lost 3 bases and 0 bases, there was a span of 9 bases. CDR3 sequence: CASSFRDPSYEQYF. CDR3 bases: TGTGCCAGCAGTTTCAGGGACCCCTCCTACGAGCAGTACTTC.

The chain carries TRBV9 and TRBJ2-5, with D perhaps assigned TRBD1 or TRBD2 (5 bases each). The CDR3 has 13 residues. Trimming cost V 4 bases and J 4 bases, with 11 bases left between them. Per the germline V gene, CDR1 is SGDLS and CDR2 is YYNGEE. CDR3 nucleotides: TGTGCCAGCAGCTGGGACCTGAGAGAGACCCAGTACTTC. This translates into CASSWDLRETQYF.

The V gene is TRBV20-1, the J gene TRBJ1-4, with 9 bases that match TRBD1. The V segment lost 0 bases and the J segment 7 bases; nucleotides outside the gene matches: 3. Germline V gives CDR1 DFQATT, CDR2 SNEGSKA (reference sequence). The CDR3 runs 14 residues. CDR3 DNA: TGCAGTGCTAGAGAGGCGACAGGGGGTGAAAAACTGTTTTTT. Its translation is CSAREATGGEKLFF.

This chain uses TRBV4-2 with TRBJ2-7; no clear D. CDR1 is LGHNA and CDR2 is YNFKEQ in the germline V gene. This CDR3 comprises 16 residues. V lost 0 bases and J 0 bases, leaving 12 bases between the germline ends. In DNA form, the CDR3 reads TGTGCCAGCAGCCAAGAGGGAATGCCCTCCTCCTACGAGCAGTACTTC. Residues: CASSQEGMPSSYEQYF.

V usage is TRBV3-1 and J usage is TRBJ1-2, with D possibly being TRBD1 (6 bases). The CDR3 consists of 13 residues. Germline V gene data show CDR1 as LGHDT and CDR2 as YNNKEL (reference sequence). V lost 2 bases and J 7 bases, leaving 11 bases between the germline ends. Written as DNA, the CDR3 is TGTGCCAGCAGCCAACCGAAGGGGGGTGGCTACACCTTC. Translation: CASSQPKGGGYTF.

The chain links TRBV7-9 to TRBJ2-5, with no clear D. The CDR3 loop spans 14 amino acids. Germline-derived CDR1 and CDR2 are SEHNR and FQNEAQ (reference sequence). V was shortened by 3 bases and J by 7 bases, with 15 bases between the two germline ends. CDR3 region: CASSFAQPLATQYF. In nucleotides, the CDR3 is TGTGCCAGCAGCTTCGCTCAGCCCTTAGCGACCCAGTACTTC.

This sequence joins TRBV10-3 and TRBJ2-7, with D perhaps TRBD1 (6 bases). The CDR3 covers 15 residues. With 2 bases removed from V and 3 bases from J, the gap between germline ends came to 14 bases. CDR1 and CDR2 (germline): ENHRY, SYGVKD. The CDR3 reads CAISERTAEDYEQYF. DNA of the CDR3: TGTGCCATCAGTGAGAGGACAGCAGAAGACTACGAGCAGTACTTC.

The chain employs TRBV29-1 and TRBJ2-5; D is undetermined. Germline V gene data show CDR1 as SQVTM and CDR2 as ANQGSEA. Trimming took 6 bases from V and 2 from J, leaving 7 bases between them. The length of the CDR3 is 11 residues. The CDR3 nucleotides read TGCAGCGTCGACCCTCAAGAGACCCAGTACTTC. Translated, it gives CSVDPQETQYF.

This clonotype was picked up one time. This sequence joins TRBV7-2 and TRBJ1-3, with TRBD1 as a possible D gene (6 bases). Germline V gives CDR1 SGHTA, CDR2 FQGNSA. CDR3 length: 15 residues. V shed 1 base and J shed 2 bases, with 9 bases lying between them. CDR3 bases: TGTGCCAGCAGCTTAGACAGGGTCGCTGGAAACACCATATATTTT. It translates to CASSLDRVAGNTIYF.

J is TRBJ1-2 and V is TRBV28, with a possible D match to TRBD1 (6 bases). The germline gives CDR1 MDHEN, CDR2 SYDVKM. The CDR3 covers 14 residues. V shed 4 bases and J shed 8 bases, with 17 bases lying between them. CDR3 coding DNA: TGTGCCAGCAGTTCCATCAACAGGGTATTGGGCTACACCTTC. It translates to CASSSINRVLGYTF.

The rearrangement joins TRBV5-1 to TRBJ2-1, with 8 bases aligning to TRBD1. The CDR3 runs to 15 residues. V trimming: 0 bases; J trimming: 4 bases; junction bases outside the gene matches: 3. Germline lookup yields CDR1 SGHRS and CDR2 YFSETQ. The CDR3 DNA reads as TGCGCCAGCAGCTTGGCACAGGGGGAGTACAATGAGCAGTTCTTC. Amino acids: CASSLAQGEYNEQFF.

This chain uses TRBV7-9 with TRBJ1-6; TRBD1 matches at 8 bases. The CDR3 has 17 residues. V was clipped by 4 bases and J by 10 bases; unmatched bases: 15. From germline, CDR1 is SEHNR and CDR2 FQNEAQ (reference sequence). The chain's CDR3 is CASSSLSLRQGRSPLHF. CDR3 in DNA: TGTGCCAGCAGCTCCCTCTCACTTCGACAGGGGAGATCACCCCTCCACTTT.

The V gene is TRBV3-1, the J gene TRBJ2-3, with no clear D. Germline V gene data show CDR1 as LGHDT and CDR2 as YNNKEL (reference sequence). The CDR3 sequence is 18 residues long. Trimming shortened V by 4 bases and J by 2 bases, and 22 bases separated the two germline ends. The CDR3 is CASSRPGVGSRNTDTQYF. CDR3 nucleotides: TGTGCCAGCAGCCGCCCTGGGGTAGGGTCGAGGAACACAGATACGCAGTATTTT.

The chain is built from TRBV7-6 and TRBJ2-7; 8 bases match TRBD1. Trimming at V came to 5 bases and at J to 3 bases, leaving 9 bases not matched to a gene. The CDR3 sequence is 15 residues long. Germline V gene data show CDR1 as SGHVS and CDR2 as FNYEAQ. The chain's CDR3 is CASSPQGQADYEQYF. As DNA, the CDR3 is TGTGCCAGCAGCCCCCAGGGACAGGCGGACTACGAGCAGTACTTC.